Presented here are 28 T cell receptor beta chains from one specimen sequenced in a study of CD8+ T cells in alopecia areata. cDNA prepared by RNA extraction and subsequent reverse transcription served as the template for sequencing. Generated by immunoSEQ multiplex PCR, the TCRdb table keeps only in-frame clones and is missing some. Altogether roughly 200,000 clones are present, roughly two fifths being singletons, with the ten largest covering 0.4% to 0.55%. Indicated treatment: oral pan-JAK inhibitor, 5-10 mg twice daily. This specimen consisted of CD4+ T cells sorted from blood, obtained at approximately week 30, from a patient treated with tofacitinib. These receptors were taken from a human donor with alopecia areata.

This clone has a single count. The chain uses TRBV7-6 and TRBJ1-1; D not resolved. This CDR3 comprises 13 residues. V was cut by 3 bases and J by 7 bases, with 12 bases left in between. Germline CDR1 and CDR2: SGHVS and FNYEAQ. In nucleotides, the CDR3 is TGTGCCAGCAGCTTGGAAGGAAACGGTGAAGCTTTCTTT. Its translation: CASSLEGNGEAFF.

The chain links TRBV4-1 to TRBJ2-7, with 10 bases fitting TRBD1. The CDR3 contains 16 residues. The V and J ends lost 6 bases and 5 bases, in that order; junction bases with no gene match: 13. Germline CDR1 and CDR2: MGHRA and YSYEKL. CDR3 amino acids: CASRLFRDRGSDEQYF. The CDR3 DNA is TGCGCCAGCAGATTATTCCGGGACAGGGGTTCTGACGAGCAGTACTTC.

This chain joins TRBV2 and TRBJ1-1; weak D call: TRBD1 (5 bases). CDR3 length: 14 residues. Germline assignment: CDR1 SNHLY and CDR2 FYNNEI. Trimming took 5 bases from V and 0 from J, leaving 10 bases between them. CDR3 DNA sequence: TGTGCCAGCAGTAGGGGACCGGTGAACACTGAAGCTTTCTTT. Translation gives CASSRGPVNTEAFF.

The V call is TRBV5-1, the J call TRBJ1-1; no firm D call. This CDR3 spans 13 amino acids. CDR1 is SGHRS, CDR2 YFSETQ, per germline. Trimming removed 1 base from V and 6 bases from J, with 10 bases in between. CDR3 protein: CASSLIVGAEAFF. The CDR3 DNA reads TGCGCCAGCAGCTTGATCGTGGGAGCTGAAGCTTTCTTT.

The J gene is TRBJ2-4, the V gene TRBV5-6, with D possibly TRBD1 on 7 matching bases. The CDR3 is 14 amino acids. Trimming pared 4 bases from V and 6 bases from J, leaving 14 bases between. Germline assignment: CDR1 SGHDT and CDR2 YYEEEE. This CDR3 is CASSRQGGGNIQYF. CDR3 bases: TGTGCCAGCAGCAGGCAGGGGGGTGGAAACATTCAGTACTTC.

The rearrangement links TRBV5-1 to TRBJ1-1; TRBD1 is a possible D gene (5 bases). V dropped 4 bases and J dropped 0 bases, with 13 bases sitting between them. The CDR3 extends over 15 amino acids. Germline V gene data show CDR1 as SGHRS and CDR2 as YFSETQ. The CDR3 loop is CASSPLPGVNTEAFF. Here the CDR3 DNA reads TGCGCCAGCAGCCCACTACCGGGGGTGAACACTGAAGCTTTCTTT.

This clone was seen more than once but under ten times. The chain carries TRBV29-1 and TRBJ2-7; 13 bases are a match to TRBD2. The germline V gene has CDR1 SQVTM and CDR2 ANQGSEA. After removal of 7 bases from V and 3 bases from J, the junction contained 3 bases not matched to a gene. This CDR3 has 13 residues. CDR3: CSAGTSGNYEQYF. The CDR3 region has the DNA TGCAGCGCCGGGACTAGCGGGAACTACGAGCAGTACTTC.

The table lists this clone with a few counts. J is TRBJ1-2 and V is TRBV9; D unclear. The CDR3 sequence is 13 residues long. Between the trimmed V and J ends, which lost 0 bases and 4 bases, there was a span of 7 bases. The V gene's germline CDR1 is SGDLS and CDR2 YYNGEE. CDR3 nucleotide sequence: TGTGCCAGCAGCGTAGTGGCAGGCTATGGCTACACCTTC. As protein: CASSVVAGYGYTF.

The CDR3 loop reads CASSLKGGTNEKLFF. CDR3 nucleotide sequence: TGTGCCAGCAGCTTGAAAGGGGGGACTAATGAAAAACTGTTTTTT. The rearrangement links TRBV7-9 to TRBJ1-4, with D possibly TRBD1 on 6 matching bases. Trimming removed 3 bases from V and 2 bases from J, with 10 bases in between. CDR1 is SEHNR and CDR2 is FQNEAQ in the germline V gene (reference sequence). This CDR3 has 15 amino acids. Based on the CDR3 plus reference TRBV7-9 and TRBJ1-4, the full variable domain is DTGVSQNPRHKITKRGQNVTFRCDPISEHNRLYWYRQTLGQGPEFLTYFQNEAQLEKSRLLSDRFSAERPKGSFSTLEIQRTEQGDSAMYLCASSLKGGTNEKLFFGSGTQLSVL.

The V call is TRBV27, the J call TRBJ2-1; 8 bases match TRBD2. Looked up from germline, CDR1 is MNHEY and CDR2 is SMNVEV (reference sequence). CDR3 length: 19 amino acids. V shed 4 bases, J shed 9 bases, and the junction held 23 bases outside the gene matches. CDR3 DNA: TGTGCCAGCAGTTCCTCCGGGGCCCTTGAGGGACTAGGGGGTGGTGAGCAGTTCTTC. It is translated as CASSSSGALEGLGGGEQFF.

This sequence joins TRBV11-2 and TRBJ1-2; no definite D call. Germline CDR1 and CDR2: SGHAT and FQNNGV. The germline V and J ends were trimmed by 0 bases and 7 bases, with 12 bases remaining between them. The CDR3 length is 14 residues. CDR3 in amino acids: CASSLDQGSSGYTF. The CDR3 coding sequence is TGTGCCAGCAGCTTAGATCAAGGTAGCTCTGGCTACACCTTC.

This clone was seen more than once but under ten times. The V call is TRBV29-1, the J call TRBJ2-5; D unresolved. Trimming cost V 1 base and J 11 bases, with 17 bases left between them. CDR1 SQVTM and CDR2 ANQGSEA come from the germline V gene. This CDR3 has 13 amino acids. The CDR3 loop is CSVEVPPLQEQYF. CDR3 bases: TGCAGCGTTGAAGTTCCCCCCCTGCAGGAGCAGTACTTC.

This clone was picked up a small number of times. DNA for the CDR3: TGTGCCAGCAGCCTAGGACTAGCGGGTTCCGGCCCTGGGGACAATGAGCAGTTCTTC. Encoded protein: CASSLGLAGSGPGDNEQFF. V usage is TRBV9 and J usage is TRBJ2-1, with 11 bases aligning to TRBD2. Germline CDR1 is SGDLS and CDR2 is YYNGEE. Losses at the gene ends were 4 bases for V and 5 bases for J; bases not matched to a gene: 17. CDR3 length equals 19 residues.

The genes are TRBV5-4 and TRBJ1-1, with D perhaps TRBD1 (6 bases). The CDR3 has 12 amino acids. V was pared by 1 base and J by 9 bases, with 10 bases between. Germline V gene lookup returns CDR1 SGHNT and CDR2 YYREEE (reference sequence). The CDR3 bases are TGTGCCAGCAGCTTGCAACAGGGTCAAGCTTTCTTT. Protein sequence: CASSLQQGQAFF. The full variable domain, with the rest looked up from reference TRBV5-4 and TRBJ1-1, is ETGVTQSPTHLIKTRGQQVTLRCSSQSGHNTVSWYQQALGQGPQFIFQYYREEENGRGNFPPRFSGLQFPNYSSELNVNALELDDSALYLCASSLQQGQAFFGQGTRLTVV.

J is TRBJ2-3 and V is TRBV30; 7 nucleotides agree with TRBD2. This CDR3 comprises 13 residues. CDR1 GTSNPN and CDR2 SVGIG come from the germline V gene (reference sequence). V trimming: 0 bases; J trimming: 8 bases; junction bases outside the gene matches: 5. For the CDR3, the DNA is TGTGCCTGGAGTGTGTTGTCTAGCGGTACGCAGTATTTT. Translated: CAWSVLSSGTQYF.

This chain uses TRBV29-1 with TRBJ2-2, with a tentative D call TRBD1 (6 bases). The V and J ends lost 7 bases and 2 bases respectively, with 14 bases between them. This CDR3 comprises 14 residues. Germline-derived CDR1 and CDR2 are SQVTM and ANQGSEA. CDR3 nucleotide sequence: TGCAGCGCATCGGACAGTTTCAACACCGGGGAGCTGTTTTTT. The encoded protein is CSASDSFNTGELFF.

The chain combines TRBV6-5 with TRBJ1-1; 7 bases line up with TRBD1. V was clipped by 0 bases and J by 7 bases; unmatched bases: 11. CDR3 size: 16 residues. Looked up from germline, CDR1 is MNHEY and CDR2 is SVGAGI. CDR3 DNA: TGTGCCAGCAGTTACTCGTATTACAGGGGCGGAAGTGAAGCTTTCTTT. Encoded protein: CASSYSYYRGGSEAFF.

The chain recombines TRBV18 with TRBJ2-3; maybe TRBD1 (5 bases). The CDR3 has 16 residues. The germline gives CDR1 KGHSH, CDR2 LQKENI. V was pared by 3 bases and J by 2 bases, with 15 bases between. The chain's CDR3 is CASSPGFDSYTDTQYF. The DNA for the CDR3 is TGTGCCAGCTCACCCGGATTTGACAGCTACACAGATACGCAGTATTTT. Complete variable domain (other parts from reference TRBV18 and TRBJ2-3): NAGVMQNPRHLVRRRGQEARLRCSPMKGHSHVYWYRQLPEEGLKFMVYLQKENIIDESGMPKERFSAEFPKEGPSILRIQQVVRGDSAAYFCASSPGFDSYTDTQYFGPGTRLTVL.

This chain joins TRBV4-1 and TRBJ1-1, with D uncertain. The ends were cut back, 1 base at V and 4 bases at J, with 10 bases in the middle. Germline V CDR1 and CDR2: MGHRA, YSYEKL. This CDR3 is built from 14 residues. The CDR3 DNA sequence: TGCGCCAGCAGCCAAGTACTGACGGGCACTGAAGCTTTCTTT. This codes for CASSQVLTGTEAFF.

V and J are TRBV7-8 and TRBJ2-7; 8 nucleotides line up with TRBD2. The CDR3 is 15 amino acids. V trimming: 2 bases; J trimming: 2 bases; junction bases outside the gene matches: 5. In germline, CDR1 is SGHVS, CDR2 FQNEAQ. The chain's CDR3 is CASSLIREGPYEQYF. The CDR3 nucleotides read TGTGCCAGCAGCTTAATCCGGGAGGGCCCCTACGAGCAGTACTTC.

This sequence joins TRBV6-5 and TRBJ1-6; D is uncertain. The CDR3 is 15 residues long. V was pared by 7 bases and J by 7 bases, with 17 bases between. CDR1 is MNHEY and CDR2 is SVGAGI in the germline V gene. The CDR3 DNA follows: TGTGCCAGCATCCGGGGTGGGGAGCGAAATTCACCCCTCCACTTT. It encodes CASIRGGERNSPLHF.

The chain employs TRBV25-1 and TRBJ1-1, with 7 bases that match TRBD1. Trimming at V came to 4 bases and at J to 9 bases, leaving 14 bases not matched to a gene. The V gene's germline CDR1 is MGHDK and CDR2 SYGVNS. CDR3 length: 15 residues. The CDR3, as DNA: TGTGCCAGCAGTGCAACTTCTACAGGGGACCTCAAAGCTTTCTTT. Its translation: CASSATSTGDLKAFF.

Written as DNA, the CDR3 is TGTGCCTGGAGTGGGACAGTCTATGGCTACACCTTC. It yields the protein CAWSGTVYGYTF. This chain links TRBV30 with TRBJ1-2, with D tentatively TRBD1 (6 bases). The CDR3 runs 12 residues. Trimming took 1 base from V and 4 from J, leaving 7 bases between them. Looked up from germline, CDR1 is GTSNPN and CDR2 is SVGIG (reference sequence). Supplemented by reference TRBV30 and TRBJ1-2, the full variable domain reads SQTIHQWPATLVQPVGSPLSLECTVEGTSNPNLYWYRQAAGRGLQLLFYSVGIGQISSEVPQNLSASRPQDRQFILSSKKLLLSDSGFYLCAWSGTVYGYTFGSGTRLTVV.

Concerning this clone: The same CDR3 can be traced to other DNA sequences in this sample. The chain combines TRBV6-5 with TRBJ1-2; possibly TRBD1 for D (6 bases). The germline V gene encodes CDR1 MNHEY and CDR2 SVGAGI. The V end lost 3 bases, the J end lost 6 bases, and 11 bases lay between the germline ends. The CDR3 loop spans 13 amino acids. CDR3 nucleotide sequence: TGTGCCAGCAGTTATGACAGGAACAATGGCTACACCTTC. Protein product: CASSYDRNNGYTF.

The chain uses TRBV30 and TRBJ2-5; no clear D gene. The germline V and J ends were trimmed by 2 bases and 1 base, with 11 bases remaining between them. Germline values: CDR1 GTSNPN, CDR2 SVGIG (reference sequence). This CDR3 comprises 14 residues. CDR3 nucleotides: TGTGCCTGGAGTTTTGCAGGTTCCCAAGAGACCCAGTACTTC. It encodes CAWSFAGSQETQYF.

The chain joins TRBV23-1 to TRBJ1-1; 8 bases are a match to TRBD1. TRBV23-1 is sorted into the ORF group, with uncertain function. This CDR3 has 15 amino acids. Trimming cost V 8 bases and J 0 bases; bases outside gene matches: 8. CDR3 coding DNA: TGCGCCAGCCTAGCGGCAGGGGGCTTGAACACTGAAGCTTTCTTT. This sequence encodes CASLAAGGLNTEAFF.

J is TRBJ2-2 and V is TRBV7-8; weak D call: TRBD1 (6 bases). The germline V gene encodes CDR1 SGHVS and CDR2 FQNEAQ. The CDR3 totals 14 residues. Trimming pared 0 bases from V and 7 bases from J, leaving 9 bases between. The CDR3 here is CASSLADRIGELFF. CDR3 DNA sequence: TGTGCCAGCAGCTTAGCCGACAGGATCGGGGAGCTGTTTTTT.

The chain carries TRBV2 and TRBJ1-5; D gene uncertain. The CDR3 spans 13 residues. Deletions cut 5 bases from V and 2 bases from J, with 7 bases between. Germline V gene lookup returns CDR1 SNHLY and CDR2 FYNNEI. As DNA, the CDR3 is TGTGCCAGCAGTCAGGTGGGCAATCAGCCCCAGCATTTT. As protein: CASSQVGNQPQHF.